Listed below are T cell receptor beta chains from one sample, sequenced in a study of chemoradiotherapy in HPV16-positive cancers. TCRdb's copy holds only in-frame clones and misses some; the assay was immunoSEQ multiplex PCR. This sample has some 5,000 clones; 70% to 80% occur once, and the top ten carry approximately 6.1%. Sequences were derived from tumor tissue, sampled from a patient who underwent chemoradiotherapy. The receptors stem from a human donor with HPV-associated anogenital cancer. Both conserved end residues are part of each CDR3. Expanded clones are given a class, and other clones once, few, many or no size at all.

clone_size | j_call | v_call | cdr3_aa
NA | TRBJ2-3 | TRBV7-9 | CASSSGLAGGFTDTQYF
large | TRBJ1-4 | TRBV7-9 | CASSFGPSNEKLFF
NA | TRBJ2-1 | TRBV2 | CASSGLAANEQFF
NA | TRBJ2-3 | TRBV4-1 | CASSQEARGTDTQYF
NA | TRBJ2-3 | TRBV20-1 | CSAEVEDTQYF
NA | TRBJ2-3 | TRBV27 | CASSILAGMGSTDTQYF
few | TRBJ1-2 | TRBV6-5 | CAATSGENYGYTF
NA | TRBJ2-3 | TRBV2 | CASSTGGADTQYF
NA | TRBJ1-5 | TRBV7-2 | CASSRGQGGQPQHF
few | TRBJ1-5 | TRBV23-1 | CASSQSPTGIDQPQHF
NA | TRBJ1-4 | TRBV27 | CASSLSGASNEKLFF
NA | TRBJ2-1 | TRBV14 | CASSRLGQGAVTSSYNEQFF
once | TRBJ2-2 | TRBV15 | CATSREGLTTGELFF
NA | TRBJ2-1 | TRBV28 | CASRTSGGNEQFF
NA | TRBJ2-5 | TRBV9 | CASSPGTSGRAWFQETQYF
NA | TRBJ2-3 | TRBV10-3 | CAITVGLSSDTQYF
once | TRBJ2-2 | TRBV6-1 | CASSEVAQYTGELFF
NA | TRBJ2-1 | TRBV5-1 | CASSLPLQGTYNEQFF
once | TRBJ2-7 | TRBV30 | CATISGTGFGEQYF
NA | TRBJ2-3 | TRBV10-1 | CASRRDRQADTQYF
NA | TRBJ2-4 | TRBV30 | CAWSVSVRKNIQYF
NA | TRBJ1-5 | TRBV10-3 | CAISELRGVNQPQHF
NA | TRBJ2-1 | TRBV6-1 | CASRPTSGSSFEQFF
NA | TRBJ1-2 | TRBV30 | CAWSATGGYTF
NA | TRBJ2-7 | TRBV27 | CASRGTGRLEQYF
NA | TRBJ1-2 | TRBV30 | CAWSAERFPGYTF
NA | TRBJ1-2 | TRBV11-2 | CASSLTVNYGYTF
NA | TRBJ2-1 | TRBV27 | CASSSLRGRGVFYNEQFF
NA | TRBJ2-1 | TRBV11-3 | CASSLEQGGYNEQFF
NA | TRBJ1-2 | TRBV18 | CASSPGPNYGYTF
few | TRBJ2-3 | TRBV7-9 | CASSLAKGPRGLGTDTQYF
NA | TRBJ2-2 | TRBV30 | CAWGQGRYTGELFF
NA | TRBJ2-1 | TRBV7-8 | CASSVLADNEQFF
NA | TRBJ2-7 | TRBV4-1 | CASSQGGGQPSYEQYF